The clone carrying this T cell receptor (beta chain) was seen ten or more times. Its antigen is unidentified. The data are from a study of T-cell memory formation after mild COVID-19. Notes on the study in general: Contracting clones from day 15 to 85 showed balanced CD4/CD8; later expanders favored CD4+. Mainly in CM and EM were contracting CD4+ clones; CD8+ were in EMRA.

TCRdb used MiXCR to reprocess the 5' RACE reads, holding one entry per CDR3 protein. The data contain approximately 250,000 distinct CDR3 sequences, approximately 15% of them singletons. Unmatched junction bases numbered 2, after V lost 0 bases and J lost 6 bases. Germline-derived CDR1 and CDR2 are SGHVS and FQNEAQ. The CDR3 sequence is 14 residues long. The receptor's source is an adult woman who had mild COVID-19 (a few samples of this study predate the infection). Cell type and time point are not known. The sequencing input was PBMCs or a T cell subset sorted from them (not recorded which). This chain joins TRBV7-8 and TRBJ2-4; TRBD2 aligns across 7 bases. This chain's CDR3 is CASSLAGGANIQYF. The CDR3 bases are TGTGCCAGCAGCTTAGCGGGAGGGGCAAACATTCAGTACTTC.